The 6 T cell receptor beta chains below come from one sample, sequenced in a study of persistence of HIV-infected CD4 T cells. Sequencing used immunoSEQ version 4 in survey mode. The assay was immunoSEQ multiplex PCR, and TCRdb's table has in-frame clones only and misses some. Of about 30,000 clones in the sample, roughly four fifths were seen once. Lysates of CMV-infected fibroblasts at 9.5 to 10 ug/mL stimulated these cells. Sorted nonresponding memory CD4+ T cells were CD40L-negative, CD69-negative, CD45RO-high. Their antigens are not known. The sequenced sample was CD4+ T cells sorted from PBMCs after roughly 18-hour stimulation, obtained from a patient who received antiretroviral therapy. The receptors were sampled from an adult man with HIV who was CMV-seropositive.

The chain joins TRBV6-5 to TRBJ2-7; possible D gene TRBD2, 5 bases. Germline-derived CDR1 and CDR2 are MNHEY and SVGAGI. V lost 6 bases to trimming and J lost 3 bases, with 15 bases between them. CDR3 length: 14 residues. The CDR3 region has the DNA TGTGCCAGCAGCCACGGGATGGACGGCTACGAGCAGTACTTC. Its translation: CASSHGMDGYEQYF.

The chain joins TRBV4-2 to TRBJ2-6; the D call may be TRBD1 or TRBD2 (5 bases each). The ends were cut back, 0 bases at V and 0 bases at J, with 15 bases in the middle. The germline V gene has CDR1 LGHNA and CDR2 YNFKEQ. The CDR3 runs to 19 residues. CDR3 DNA sequence: TGTGCCAGCAGCCAAGATCTAAGGGGACGGAACTCTGGGGCCAACGTCCTGACTTTC. This sequence encodes CASSQDLRGRNSGANVLTF.

V is TRBV29-1 and J is TRBJ1-5; a weak D match, TRBD1 (5 bases). The ends were cut back, 1 base at V and 11 bases at J, with 15 bases in the middle. Germline CDR1 SQVTM, CDR2 ANQGSEA. The CDR3 loop spans 13 amino acids. The CDR3 loop is CSVEVGQGKSQHF. The CDR3 coding sequence is TGCAGCGTTGAAGTAGGGCAGGGCAAGTCCCAGCATTTT.

V is TRBV5-1 and J is TRBJ1-6, with 8 bases fitting TRBD1. CDR1 and CDR2 from the germline V gene are SGHRS and YFSETQ. V trimming: 5 bases; J trimming: 9 bases; junction bases outside the gene matches: 7. This CDR3 is 14 amino acids long. The CDR3 DNA reads as TGCGCCAGCAGGTCCCAGGGGGCAGGTTCACCCCTCCACTTT. Its protein product is CASRSQGAGSPLHF.

The CDR3 loop is CASSFLGGGNYGYTF. In DNA form, the CDR3 reads TGTGCCAGCAGCTTTCTCGGTGGGGGCAACTATGGCTACACCTTC. V usage is TRBV5-5 and J usage is TRBJ1-2; a possible D gene is TRBD1 (6 bases). Trimming took 2 bases from V and 2 from J, leaving 13 bases between them. The CDR3 spans 15 residues. Germline V gene data show CDR1 as SGHKS and CDR2 as YYEKEE (reference sequence).

In this sample, this clone turned up once. In nucleotides, the CDR3 is TGTGCCAGCAGTTTGGGGGGCAGGGTTGAGACCCAGTACTTC. This codes for CASSLGGRVETQYF. The V call is TRBV28, the J call TRBJ2-5; D might be TRBD1 or TRBD2, each matching 6 bases. The CDR3 runs to 14 residues. Germline loops: CDR1 MDHEN, CDR2 SYDVKM. Trimming left V 3 bases short and J 5 bases short, with 13 bases between.